Below are 8 T cell receptor beta chains sequenced from a single sample in a study of T-cell memory formation after mild COVID-19. One entry per CDR3 protein results from TCRdb running MiXCR on the 5' RACE reads. The sample includes a few hundred thousand distinct CDR3 sequences, 20% of them seen just once. Input material: PBMCs or a T cell subset sorted from them (not recorded which). The receptors were gathered from a man younger than 35 who had mild COVID-19 (a few samples of this study predate the infection). Cell type and time point are not known.

The chain couples TRBV9 to TRBJ1-4; 8 bases line up with TRBD1. Trimming took 3 bases from V and 5 from J; bases not matched to a gene: 3. Looked up from germline, CDR1 is SGDLS and CDR2 is YYNGEE. This CDR3 is built from 14 residues. CDR3 residues: CASSGTGKNEKLFF. The CDR3 DNA sequence: TGTGCCAGCAGCGGGACAGGGAAAAATGAAAAACTGTTTTTT.

This clonotype appeared a few times. The J gene is TRBJ2-1, the V gene TRBV4-2; no firm D call. CDR3 length equals 15 residues. V lost 0 bases, J lost 0 bases, and 6 bases lay in between. The germline CDR1 and CDR2 sequences are LGHNA and YNFKEQ. The CDR3 sequence: CASSQDETSYNEQFF. In nucleotides, the CDR3 is TGTGCCAGCAGCCAAGATGAGACCTCCTACAATGAGCAGTTCTTC.

The V call is TRBV5-1, the J call TRBJ2-1, with 7 bases lining up with TRBD2. V shed 7 bases and J 5 bases; nucleotides not matched to a gene: 12. This CDR3 has 15 amino acids. CDR1 SGHRS and CDR2 YFSETQ come from the germline V gene. CDR3 amino acids: CASVVVPGGNNEQFF. The CDR3 DNA reads TGCGCCAGCGTGGTGGTTCCGGGGGGTAACAATGAGCAGTTCTTC.

The rearrangement links TRBV29-1 to TRBJ1-2, with no clear D. The CDR3 is made up of 12 amino acids. CDR1 SQVTM and CDR2 ANQGSEA come from the germline V gene. V was pared by 3 bases and J by 2 bases, with 7 bases between. The CDR3 region is CSVDVSNYGYTF. Written as DNA, the CDR3 is TGCAGCGTTGATGTGAGCAACTATGGCTACACCTTC.

In its sample, this clonotype was seen a few times. The chain employs TRBV10-3 and TRBJ1-3, with D hard to call. Germline CDR1 reads ENHRY; CDR2 reads SYGVKD. Trimming stripped 0 bases from V and 8 bases from J, with 11 bases between. The CDR3 runs to 14 residues. The DNA for the CDR3 is TGTGCCATCAGTGAGTCGAGCGGGGTAGACACCATATATTTT. It yields the protein CAISESSGVDTIYF.

The J gene is TRBJ2-7, the V gene TRBV12-3 or TRBV12-4; TRBD2 aligns across 8 bases. Trimming cost V 3 bases and J 3 bases; bases outside gene matches: 7. There are 15 residues in the CDR3. The CDR3 DNA is TGTGCCAGCAGTTTGCGGCTAGCGGGCCTCTACGAGCAGTACTTC. Amino acid sequence: CASSLRLAGLYEQYF.

This clonotype was observed a handful of times. The chain has TRBV6-5 and TRBJ2-3; D may be TRBD2 (7 bases). CDR3 length: 15 residues. Trimming shortened V by 1 base and J by 3 bases, and 11 bases separated the two germline ends. Germline-derived CDR1 and CDR2 are MNHEY and SVGAGI. CDR3 amino acids: CASSYWGGRTDTQYF. The CDR3 DNA is TGTGCCAGCAGTTACTGGGGGGGGCGGACAGATACGCAGTATTTT.

The CDR3 spells CASSQGKGNTGELFF. CDR3 in DNA: TGCGCCAGCAGCCAGGGGAAGGGGAACACCGGGGAGCTGTTTTTT. The genes are TRBV4-1 and TRBJ2-2; no reliable D call. This CDR3 has 15 amino acids. Germline V lookup: CDR1 MGHRA, CDR2 YSYEKL. V lost 3 bases and J lost 1, with 9 bases in between.